The present T cell receptor (beta chain) was sequenced within a study of T cells after yellow fever vaccination. On the study more broadly: Each low-cell-number fraction was prepared by means of SMART-Seq v4 Ultra Low Input.

Regarding the study as a whole: Contaminating bulk clonotypes could be abundant in FACS-sorted repertoires.

TCRdb ran MiXCR on the 5' RACE reads and lists one entry per CDR3 protein. This table holds approximately 85,000 distinct CDR3 sequences, 13% found once. The CDR3 is 15 amino acids. The V and J ends lost 0 bases and 2 bases respectively, with 9 bases between them. Germline CDR1 reads MNHEY; CDR2 reads SVGAGI. The source of this sequence is a young man who received the YFV17D yellow fever vaccine. The source was CD8+ T cells not binding an NS4B(214-222) dextramer, sorted from PBMCs, collected roughly 20 days after the first yellow fever vaccination. The chain joins TRBV6-5 to TRBJ2-3; D is perhaps TRBD2 (5 bases). CDR3 coding DNA: TGTGCCAGCAGTTACTCGTTCGGGGTCACAGATACGCAGTATTTT. This codes for CASSYSFGVTDTQYF.